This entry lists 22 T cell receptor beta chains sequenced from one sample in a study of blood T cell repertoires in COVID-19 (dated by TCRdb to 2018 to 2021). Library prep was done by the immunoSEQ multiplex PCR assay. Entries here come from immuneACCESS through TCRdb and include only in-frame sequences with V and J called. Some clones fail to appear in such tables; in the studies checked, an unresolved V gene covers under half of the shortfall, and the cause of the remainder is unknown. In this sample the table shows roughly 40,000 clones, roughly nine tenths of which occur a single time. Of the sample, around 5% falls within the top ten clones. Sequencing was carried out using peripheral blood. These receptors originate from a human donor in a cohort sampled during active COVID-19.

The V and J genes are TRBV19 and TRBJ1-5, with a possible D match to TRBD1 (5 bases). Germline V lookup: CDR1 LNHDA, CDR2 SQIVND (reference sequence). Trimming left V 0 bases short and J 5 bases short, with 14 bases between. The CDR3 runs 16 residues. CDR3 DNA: TGTGCCAGTAGTATAGATCGGGGGAGGGATTATCAGCCCCAGCATTTT. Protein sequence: CASSIDRGRDYQPQHF.

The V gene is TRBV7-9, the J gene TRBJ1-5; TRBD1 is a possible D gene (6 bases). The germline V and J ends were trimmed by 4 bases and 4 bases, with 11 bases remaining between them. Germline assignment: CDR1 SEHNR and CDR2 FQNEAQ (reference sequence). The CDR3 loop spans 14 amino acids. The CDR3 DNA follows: TGTGCCAGCAGCTCTAACAGGGCGAATCAGCCCCAGCATTTT. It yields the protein CASSSNRANQPQHF. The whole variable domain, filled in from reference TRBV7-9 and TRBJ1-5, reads DTGVSQNPRHKITKRGQNVTFRCDPISEHNRLYWYRQTLGQGPEFLTYFQNEAQLEKSRLLSDRFSAERPKGSFSTLEIQRTEQGDSAMYLCASSSNRANQPQHFGDGTRLSIL.

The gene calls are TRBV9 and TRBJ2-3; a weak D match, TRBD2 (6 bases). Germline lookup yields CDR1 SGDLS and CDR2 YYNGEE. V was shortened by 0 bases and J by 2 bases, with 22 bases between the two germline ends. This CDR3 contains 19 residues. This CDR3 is CASSVGGGTSLRFTDTQYF. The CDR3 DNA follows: TGTGCCAGCAGCGTAGGTGGGGGGACCTCTCTCCGTTTCACAGATACGCAGTATTTT. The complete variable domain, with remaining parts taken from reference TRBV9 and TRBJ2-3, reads DSGVTQTPKHLITATGQRVTLRCSPRSGDLSVYWYQQSLDQGLQFLIQYYNGEERAKGNILERFSAQQFPDLHSELNLSSLELGDSALYFCASSVGGGTSLRFTDTQYFGPGTRLTVL.

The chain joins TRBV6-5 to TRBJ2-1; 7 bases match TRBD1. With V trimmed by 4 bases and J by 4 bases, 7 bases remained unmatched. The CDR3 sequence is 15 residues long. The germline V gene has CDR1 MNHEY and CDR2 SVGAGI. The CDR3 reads CASSSETGIYNEQFF. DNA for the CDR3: TGTGCCAGCAGTTCAGAGACAGGGATTTACAATGAGCAGTTCTTC.

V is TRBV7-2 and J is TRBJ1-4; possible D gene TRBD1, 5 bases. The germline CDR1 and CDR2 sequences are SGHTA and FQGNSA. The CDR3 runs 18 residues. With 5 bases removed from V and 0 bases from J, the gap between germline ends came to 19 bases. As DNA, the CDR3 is TGTGCCAGCAGCCGCACACCCCTTTGGGGGGCAACTAATGAAAAACTGTTTTTT. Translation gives CASSRTPLWGATNEKLFF.

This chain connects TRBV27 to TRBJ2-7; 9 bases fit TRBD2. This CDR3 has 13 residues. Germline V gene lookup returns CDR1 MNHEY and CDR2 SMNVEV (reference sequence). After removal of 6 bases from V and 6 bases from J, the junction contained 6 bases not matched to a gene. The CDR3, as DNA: TGTGCCAGCAGGGGCGGGGGGGTTACCGAGCAGTACTTC. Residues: CASRGGGVTEQYF.

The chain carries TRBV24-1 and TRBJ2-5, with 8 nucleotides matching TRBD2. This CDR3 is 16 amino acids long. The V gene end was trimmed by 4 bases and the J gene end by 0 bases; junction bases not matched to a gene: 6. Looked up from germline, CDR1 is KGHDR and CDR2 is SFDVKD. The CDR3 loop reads CATSESGGAHQETQYF. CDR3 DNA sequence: TGTGCCACCAGTGAGTCCGGGGGGGCTCACCAAGAGACCCAGTACTTC.

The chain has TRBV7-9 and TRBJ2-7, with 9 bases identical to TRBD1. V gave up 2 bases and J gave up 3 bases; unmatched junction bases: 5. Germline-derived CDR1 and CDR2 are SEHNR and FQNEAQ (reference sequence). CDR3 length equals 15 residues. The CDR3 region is CASSLTSDRGYEQYF. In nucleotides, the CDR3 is TGTGCCAGCAGCTTAACTTCGGACAGGGGCTACGAGCAGTACTTC.

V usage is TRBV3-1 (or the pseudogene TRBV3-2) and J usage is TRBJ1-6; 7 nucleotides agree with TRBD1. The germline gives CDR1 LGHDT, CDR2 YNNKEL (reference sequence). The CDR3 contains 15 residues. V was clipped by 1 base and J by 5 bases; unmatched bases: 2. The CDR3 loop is CASSQGDRDNSPLHF. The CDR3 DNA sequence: TGTGCCAGCAGCCAAGGTGACAGGGATAATTCACCCCTCCACTTT.

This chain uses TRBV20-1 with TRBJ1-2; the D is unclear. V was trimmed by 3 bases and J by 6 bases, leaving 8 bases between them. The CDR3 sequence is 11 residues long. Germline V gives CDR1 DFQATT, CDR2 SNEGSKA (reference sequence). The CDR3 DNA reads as TGCAGTGCTAGTTCCGGGGATGGCTACACCTTC. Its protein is CSASSGDGYTF.

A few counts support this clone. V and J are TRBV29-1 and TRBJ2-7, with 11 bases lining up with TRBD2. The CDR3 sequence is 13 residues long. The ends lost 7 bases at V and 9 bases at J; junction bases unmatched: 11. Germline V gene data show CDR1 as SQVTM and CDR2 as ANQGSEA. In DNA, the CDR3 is TGCAGCGCTCTAGCGGGAGGCTTCCAGGGGCAGTACTTC. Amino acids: CSALAGGFQGQYF.

Written as DNA, the CDR3 is TGTGCCAGTAGGGACCCGGGACTACTAAGCTCCTACAATGAGCAGTTCTTC. It yields the protein CASRDPGLLSSYNEQFF. The chain has TRBV19 and TRBJ2-1; TRBD2 matches 7 bases. V dropped 6 bases and J dropped 0; count of bases not matched to a gene: 11. CDR1 LNHDA and CDR2 SQIVND come from the germline V gene (reference sequence). CDR3 length: 17 residues.

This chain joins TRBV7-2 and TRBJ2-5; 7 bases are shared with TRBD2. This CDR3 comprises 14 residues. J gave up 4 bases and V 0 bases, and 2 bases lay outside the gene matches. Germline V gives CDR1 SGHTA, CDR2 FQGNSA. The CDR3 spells CASSLAGRGETQYF. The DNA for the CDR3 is TGTGCCAGCAGCTTAGCTGGGAGGGGAGAGACCCAGTACTTC.

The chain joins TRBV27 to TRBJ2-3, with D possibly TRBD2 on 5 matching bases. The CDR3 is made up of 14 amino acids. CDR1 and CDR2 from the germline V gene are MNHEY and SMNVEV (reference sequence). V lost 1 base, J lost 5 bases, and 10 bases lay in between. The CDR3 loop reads CASSLFGGVDTQYF. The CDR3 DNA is TGTGCCAGCAGTTTATTTGGAGGTGTAGATACGCAGTATTTT.

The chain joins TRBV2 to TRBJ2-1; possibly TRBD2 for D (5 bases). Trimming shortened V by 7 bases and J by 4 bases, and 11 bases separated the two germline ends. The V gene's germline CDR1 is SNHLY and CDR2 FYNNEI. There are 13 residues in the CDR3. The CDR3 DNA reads TGTGCCAGCATTCCCGGACTTTACAATGAGCAGTTCTTC. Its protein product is CASIPGLYNEQFF.

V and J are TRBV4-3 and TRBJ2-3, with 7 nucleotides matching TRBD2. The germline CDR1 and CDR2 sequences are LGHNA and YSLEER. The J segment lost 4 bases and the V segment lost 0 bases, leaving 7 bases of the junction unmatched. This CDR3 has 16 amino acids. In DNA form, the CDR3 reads TGCGCCAGCAGCCAAGAGGTCCCGGGGGGTGCAGATACGCAGTATTTT. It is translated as CASSQEVPGGADTQYF.

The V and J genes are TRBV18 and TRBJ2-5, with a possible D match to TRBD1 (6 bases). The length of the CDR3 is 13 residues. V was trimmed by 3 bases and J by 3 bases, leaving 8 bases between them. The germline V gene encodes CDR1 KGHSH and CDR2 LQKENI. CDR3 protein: CASSPRQEETQYF. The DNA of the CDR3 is TGTGCCAGCTCACCTCGACAGGAAGAGACCCAGTACTTC.

The CDR3 region is CASRKTGVYEQYF. DNA for the CDR3: TGTGCCAGCAGAAAGACAGGGGTATACGAGCAGTACTTC. V is TRBV12-3 or TRBV12-4 and J is TRBJ2-7; 8 nucleotides line up with TRBD1. J gave up 4 bases and V 6 bases, and 5 bases lay outside the gene matches. CDR3 length: 13 amino acids.

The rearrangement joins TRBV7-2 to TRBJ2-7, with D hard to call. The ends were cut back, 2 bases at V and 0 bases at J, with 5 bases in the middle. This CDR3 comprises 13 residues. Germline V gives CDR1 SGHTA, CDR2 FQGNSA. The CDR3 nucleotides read TGTGCCAGCAGCTTAACTCACTCCTACGAGCAGTACTTC. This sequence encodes CASSLTHSYEQYF.

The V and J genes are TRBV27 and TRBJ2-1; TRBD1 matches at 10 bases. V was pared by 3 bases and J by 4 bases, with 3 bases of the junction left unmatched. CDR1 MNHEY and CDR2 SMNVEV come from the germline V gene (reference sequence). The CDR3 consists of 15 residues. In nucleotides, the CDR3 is TGTGCCAGCAGTTTCGGGACAGGGGCTTACAATGAGCAGTTCTTC. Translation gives CASSFGTGAYNEQFF.

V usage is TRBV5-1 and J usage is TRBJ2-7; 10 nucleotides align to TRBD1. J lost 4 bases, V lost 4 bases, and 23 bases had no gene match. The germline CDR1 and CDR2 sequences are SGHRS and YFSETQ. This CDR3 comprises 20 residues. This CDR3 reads CASSPSRGTGATSIDYEQYF. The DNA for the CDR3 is TGCGCCAGCAGCCCATCAAGAGGGACAGGGGCGACTTCAATAGATTACGAGCAGTACTTC.

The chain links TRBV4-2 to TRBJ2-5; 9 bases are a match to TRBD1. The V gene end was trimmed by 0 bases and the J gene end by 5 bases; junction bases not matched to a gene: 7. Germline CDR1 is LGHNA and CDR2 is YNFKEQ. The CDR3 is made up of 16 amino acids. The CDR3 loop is CASSQDLWTGEETQYF. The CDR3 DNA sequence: TGTGCCAGCAGCCAAGATCTGTGGACAGGGGAGGAGACCCAGTACTTC.